This T cell receptor (beta chain) was observed in a study of T-cell memory formation after mild COVID-19. Each CDR3 protein gets one entry after TCRdb re-called the 5' RACE reads with MiXCR. The sample lists hundreds of thousands of distinct CDR3 sequences; approximately 23% were seen once. The sequenced material came from PBMCs or a T cell subset sorted from them (not recorded which). This clonotype was obtained from an adult woman who had mild COVID-19 (a few samples of this study predate the infection). Cell type and time point are not known.

The CDR3 DNA reads as TGTGCCAGCAGGCCGGGACCGAACACTGAAGCTTTCTTT. This gives the protein CASRPGPNTEAFF. The chain combines TRBV7-9 with TRBJ1-1; maybe TRBD1 (5 bases). V gave up 6 bases and J gave up 1 base, with 9 bases separating them. Germline-derived CDR1 and CDR2 are SEHNR and FQNEAQ (reference sequence). The CDR3 runs to 13 residues.